Shown below are 18 T cell receptor beta chains from a single sample sequenced in a study of blood T cell repertoires in COVID-19. Repertoires were generated with immunoSEQ multiplex PCR, while TCRdb's copy carries only in-frame clones and drops some. The repertoire has approximately 170,000 clones, 70% to 90% of them found once; the top ten carry over 7%. Material: peripheral blood. Receptors were obtained from a man aged 45-60 years with active or convalescent COVID-19.

This chain links TRBV4-1 with TRBJ2-1; perhaps TRBD2 as D (5 bases). CDR3 size: 17 residues. Per germline, CDR1 MGHRA and CDR2 YSYEKL. The germline V and J ends were trimmed by 0 bases and 6 bases, with 18 bases remaining between them. The CDR3 bases are TGCGCCAGCAGCCAAGAGTCAACAGCGGTCTCAATCAATGAGCAGTTCTTC. It yields the protein CASSQESTAVSINEQFF.

This CDR3 reads CASSVADQGWVGGYTF. DNA for the CDR3: TGTGCCAGCAGCGTAGCCGACCAGGGTTGGGTGGGTGGCTACACCTTC. The genes are TRBV9 and TRBJ1-2; a weak D match, TRBD1 (5 bases). Germline-derived CDR1 and CDR2 are SGDLS and YYNGEE. With 0 bases removed from V and 7 bases from J, the gap between germline ends came to 19 bases. The CDR3 is 16 residues long. The full variable domain, completed using reference TRBV9 and TRBJ1-2, is DSGVTQTPKHLITATGQRVTLRCSPRSGDLSVYWYQQSLDQGLQFLIQYYNGEERAKGNILERFSAQQFPDLHSELNLSSLELGDSALYFCASSVADQGWVGGYTFGSGTRLTVV.

The chain is built from TRBV5-1 and TRBJ2-7, with 10 positions matching TRBD1. J lost 4 bases, V lost 0 bases, and 4 bases had no gene match. The germline V gene has CDR1 SGHRS and CDR2 YFSETQ. The CDR3 contains 15 residues. The CDR3 region has the DNA TGCGCCAGCAGCTTGGAGGGACAGGGGAAGTACGAGCAGTACTTC. Amino acids: CASSLEGQGKYEQYF.

The V and J genes are TRBV5-4 and TRBJ2-2; 10 nucleotides match TRBD2. Germline-derived CDR1 and CDR2 are SGHNT and YYREEE (reference sequence). There are 17 residues in the CDR3. The V segment lost 0 bases and the J segment 2 bases; nucleotides outside the gene matches: 4. The chain's CDR3 is CASSLAKREGNTGELFF. DNA for the CDR3: TGTGCCAGCAGCTTGGCTAAGCGGGAGGGCAACACCGGGGAGCTGTTTTTT.

The J gene is TRBJ2-3, the V gene TRBV6-4; 7 nucleotides agree with TRBD2. V was clipped by 6 bases and J by 0 bases; unmatched bases: 3. The CDR3 contains 14 residues. Germline CDR1 and CDR2: MRHNA and SNTAGT. CDR3 sequence: CASRAGLSTDTQYF. In nucleotides, the CDR3 is TGTGCCAGCAGAGCGGGACTCAGCACAGATACGCAGTATTTT.

The chain combines TRBV19 with TRBJ1-1, with TRBD1 as a possible D gene (5 bases). The germline V and J ends were trimmed by 7 bases and 5 bases, with 17 bases remaining between them. Germline CDR1 reads LNHDA; CDR2 reads SQIVND (reference sequence). The CDR3 loop spans 14 amino acids. Here the CDR3 reads CASTPAQGGTEAFF. The CDR3 coding sequence is TGTGCCAGTACCCCCGCCCAGGGAGGGACTGAAGCTTTCTTT.

The rearrangement uses TRBV4-1 and TRBJ1-4; weak D call: TRBD1 (5 bases). The length of the CDR3 is 14 residues. V lost 1 base and J 8 bases, leaving 11 bases between the germline ends. The germline CDR1 and CDR2 sequences are MGHRA and YSYEKL. The CDR3 here is CASSQVQGGEKLFF. In DNA form, the CDR3 reads TGCGCCAGCAGCCAAGTCCAGGGTGGGGAAAAACTGTTTTTT.

The V and J genes are TRBV5-1 and TRBJ2-3; 12 nucleotides line up with TRBD2. J lost 4 bases, V lost 0 bases, and 3 bases had no gene match. Germline V lookup: CDR1 SGHRS, CDR2 YFSETQ. CDR3 length: 16 residues. In DNA, the CDR3 is TGCGCCAGCAGCTTGGTGGCTAGCGGGGGGGCAGATACGCAGTATTTT. Translating it yields CASSLVASGGADTQYF.

The chain employs TRBV10-2 and TRBJ1-2, with TRBD1 as a possible D gene (5 bases). Germline assignment: CDR1 WSHSY and CDR2 SAAADI. The ends were cut back, 5 bases at V and 4 bases at J, with 17 bases in the middle. The length of the CDR3 is 15 residues. The CDR3 DNA reads TGCGCCAGCAGTCAGACACGACAGTACGGCTATGGCTACACCTTC. Protein sequence: CASSQTRQYGYGYTF.

The chain recombines TRBV7-9 with TRBJ1-1; TRBD1 is a possible D gene (6 bases). CDR1 is SEHNR, CDR2 FQNEAQ, per germline (reference sequence). Deletions cut 1 base from V and 6 bases from J, with 9 bases between. CDR3 length: 13 residues. The CDR3 DNA reads TGTGCCAGCAGCTTAGACAGGGTCCCTGAAGCTTTCTTT. It yields the protein CASSLDRVPEAFF.

This chain connects TRBV5-1 to TRBJ1-6; D is uncertain. V shed 1 base and J shed 7 bases, with 9 bases lying between them. The germline gives CDR1 SGHRS, CDR2 YFSETQ. The CDR3 has 14 amino acids. The CDR3, as DNA: TGCGCCAGCAGCTTGAACAGTGGAAATTCACCCCTCCACTTT. Amino acids: CASSLNSGNSPLHF.

Written as DNA, the CDR3 is TGTGCCAGCAGCTTATGGACAGGGGGGTTGAGCTATGGCTACACCTTC. Protein: CASSLWTGGLSYGYTF. The chain combines TRBV7-9 with TRBJ1-2; 10 bases map to TRBD1. Germline CDR1 is SEHNR and CDR2 is FQNEAQ (reference sequence). V lost 2 bases, J lost 4 bases, and 7 bases stayed unmatched. The CDR3 has 16 residues.

The gene calls are TRBV6-2 or TRBV6-3 and TRBJ2-5; 10 bases agree with TRBD2. From germline, CDR1 is MNHEY and CDR2 SVGEGT. CDR3 length: 15 amino acids. V lost 2 bases and J lost 5; bases outside the gene matches: 5. The CDR3 coding sequence is TGTGCCAGCAGTTACGGAGCGGGGGGGCCGGAGACCCAGTACTTC. It codes for CASSYGAGGPETQYF.

The chain is built from TRBV27 and TRBJ2-1, with 7 bases identical to TRBD2. V shed 3 bases, J shed 6 bases, and the junction held 11 bases outside the gene matches. The CDR3 sequence is 16 residues long. Germline V gene sequence: CDR1 MNHEY, CDR2 SMNVEV (reference sequence). The CDR3 spells CASSFRTSETFNEQFF. CDR3 bases: TGTGCCAGCAGTTTCAGAACTAGCGAGACCTTCAATGAGCAGTTCTTC.

The chain links TRBV5-6 to TRBJ1-2; TRBD1 matches 10 bases. The CDR3 has 14 residues. The V and J ends lost 4 bases and 7 bases, in that order; junction bases with no gene match: 7. Germline loops: CDR1 SGHDT, CDR2 YYEEEE. CDR3: CASSPRQGARGYTF. The CDR3 bases are TGTGCCAGCAGCCCCAGACAGGGGGCGCGTGGCTACACCTTC.

This chain links TRBV7-2 with TRBJ2-7, with 11 bases lining up with TRBD1. V lost 5 bases and J lost 3; bases outside the gene matches: 9. CDR3 length equals 16 residues. Germline V gene data show CDR1 as SGHTA and CDR2 as FQGNSA. CDR3 sequence reads: CASSRSLGTGGYEQYF. The CDR3 DNA reads as TGTGCCAGCAGCCGCAGCCTAGGGACAGGGGGCTACGAGCAGTACTTC.

This clone was counted a single time. This chain uses TRBV3-1 (or the pseudogene TRBV3-2) with TRBJ1-4; the D is unclear. Trimming took off 0 bases at V and 8 bases at J, with 13 bases between the two ends. CDR1 is LGHDT, CDR2 YNNKEL, per germline (reference sequence). The length of the CDR3 is 15 residues. The CDR3 here is CASSQEWRAGEKLFF. The DNA for the CDR3 is TGTGCCAGCAGCCAAGAGTGGAGGGCGGGAGAAAAACTGTTTTTT.

In its sample, this clone was seen once. The chain has TRBV12-5 and TRBJ1-5; the match to TRBD1 covers 9 bases. Germline trimming cut 1 base from V and 4 bases from J; bases unmatched to any gene: 2. Germline assignment: CDR1 LGHNT and CDR2 FRNRAP. The CDR3 runs 15 residues. The CDR3 loop is CASGLATGGNQPQHF. CDR3 nucleotides: TGTGCTAGTGGTTTGGCGACAGGGGGTAATCAGCCCCAGCATTTT.